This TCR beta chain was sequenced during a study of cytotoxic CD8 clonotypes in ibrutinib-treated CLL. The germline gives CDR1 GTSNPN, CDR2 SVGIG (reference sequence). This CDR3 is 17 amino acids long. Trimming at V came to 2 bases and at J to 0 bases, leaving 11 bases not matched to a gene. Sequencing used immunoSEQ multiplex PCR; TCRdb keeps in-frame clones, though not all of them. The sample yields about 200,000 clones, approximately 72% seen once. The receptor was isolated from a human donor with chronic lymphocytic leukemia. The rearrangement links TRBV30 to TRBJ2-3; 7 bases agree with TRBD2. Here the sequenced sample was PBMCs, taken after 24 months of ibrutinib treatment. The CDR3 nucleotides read TGTGCCTGGAGTTCCTCTGGGGCTAGCGGCAGCACAGATACGCAGTATTTT. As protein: CAWSSSGASGSTDTQYF.